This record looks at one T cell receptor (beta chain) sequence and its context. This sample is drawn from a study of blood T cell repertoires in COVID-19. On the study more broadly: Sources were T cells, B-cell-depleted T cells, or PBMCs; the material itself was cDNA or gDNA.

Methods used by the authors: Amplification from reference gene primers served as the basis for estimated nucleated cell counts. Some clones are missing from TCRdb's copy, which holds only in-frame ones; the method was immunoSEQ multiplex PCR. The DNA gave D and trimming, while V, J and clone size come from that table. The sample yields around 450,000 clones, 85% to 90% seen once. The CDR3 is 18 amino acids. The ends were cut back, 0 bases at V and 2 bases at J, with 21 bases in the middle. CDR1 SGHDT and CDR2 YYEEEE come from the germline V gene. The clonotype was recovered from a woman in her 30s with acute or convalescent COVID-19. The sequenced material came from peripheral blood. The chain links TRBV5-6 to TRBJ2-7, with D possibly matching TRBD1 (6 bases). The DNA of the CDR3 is TGTGCCAGCAGCTTGGGGAGAGGAGGACAGAGACGGACCTACGAGCAGTACTTC. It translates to CASSLGRGGQRRTYEQYF.